This T cell receptor (beta chain) is drawn from a study of identical twins. Study results and limitations: In cord blood, abundant beta clonotypes had fewer insertions; memory showed no trend.

Template switching added a universal primer binding site, and final cDNA carried unique molecular identifiers. TCRdb processed the 5' RACE reads anew with MiXCR; each CDR3 protein has one entry. Of hundreds of thousands of distinct CDR3 sequences listed, roughly 8% were seen once; the top ten hold around 0.98%. This clonotype turned up a few times. Antigen specificity is unknown. The same sample was also used in a study of yellow fever vaccine responses in identical twins. That study adds: Reportedly, twins showed a vaccine T cell response that looked partly convergent and partly personalized.

The material sequenced was PBMCs. The sequence was collected from a woman aged 18-30 years in good health.

CDR3 residues: CSALEQGSYNEQFF. CDR3 nucleotides: TGCAGTGCCCTCGAGCAGGGCTCCTACAATGAGCAGTTCTTC. The chain links TRBV20-1 to TRBJ2-1, with D maybe TRBD1 (5 bases). V lost 6 bases, J lost 0 bases, and 12 bases lay in between. The CDR3 runs to 14 residues. Germline CDR1 DFQATT, CDR2 SNEGSKA (reference sequence).